This TCR beta chain was retrieved from a study of post-analysis software for immune sequencing data. Study information: Patients had relapsing-remitting, secondary progressive or progressive-relapsing multiple sclerosis; some lacked subtype.

Unique molecular identifiers featured in each of the TCR beta cDNA libraries. Out of roughly 1 to 11 million T cells, about 520,000 cDNA molecules were generated. A single record per CDR3 protein comes from TCRdb applying MiXCR to the PCR reads. The data contain around 400,000 distinct CDR3 sequences, roughly 36% of them singletons. Overall study results and limits: Significantly lower normalized Chao1 diversity was seen in multiple sclerosis patients than in controls. F measure clustering grouped samples strongly by preparation batch. TRBV5-6, TRBV5-1 and TRBV20-1 were among several TRBV segments more frequent in patients than controls.

As to this clonotype: What it binds is unknown.

Trimming removed 10 bases from V and 6 bases from J; junction bases left unmatched: 9. CDR3 length: 13 amino acids. CDR1 is ENHRY and CDR2 is SYGVKD in the germline V gene. This clonotype was obtained from a girl aged 5 to 17 with multiple sclerosis. Sequencing was performed on blood. This sequence joins TRBV10-3 and TRBJ2-3; 8 bases match TRBD1. CDR3 nucleotides: TGTGCCAGCTCAGGGGGCTGGGGGGATACGCAGTATTTT. Amino acid sequence: CASSGGWGDTQYF.